Listed below are T cell receptor beta chains from one sample, sequenced in a study of CD8 T cells in ankylosing spondylitis. From the 5' RACE reads, TCRdb called clonotypes with MiXCR, one entry per CDR3 protein. The sample carries 150,000 to 200,000 distinct CDR3 sequences, over 15% recorded once. What was sequenced was blood, either unsorted or a sorted T cell fraction (not recorded which). These receptors originate from a male donor between 10 and 30 years old with ankylosing spondylitis or in good health (not recorded which). The CDR3 runs from the conserved cysteine through the conserved F or W. The listing skips clone size in some rows; elsewhere it reads once, few, many or a size class.

CDR3aa: CASRQQGVGYTF
abundance: many
v_gene: TRBV27
len: 12

CDR3aa: CASSAAKRTSGRGGDTQYF
abundance: NA
v_gene: TRBV5-4
len: 19

CDR3aa: CASRGGEGAFF
abundance: many
v_gene: TRBV12-3/TRBV12-4
len: 11

CDR3aa: CASRTGTGSTDTQYF
abundance: many
v_gene: TRBV6-2/TRBV6-3
len: 15

CDR3aa: CSVENGELFF
abundance: many
v_gene: TRBV29-1
len: 10

CDR3aa: CASSPPPQGSEKLFF
abundance: many
v_gene: TRBV18
len: 15

CDR3aa: CATSREEPGTGFLAGENIQYF
abundance: many
v_gene: TRBV15
len: 21

CDR3aa: CASSDSGSSGANVLTF
abundance: NA
v_gene: TRBV6-4
len: 16

CDR3aa: CSGLGSGRAGSDEQFF
abundance: many
v_gene: TRBV29-1
len: 16

CDR3aa: CASRIAGAINEQFF
abundance: NA
v_gene: TRBV6-2/TRBV6-3
len: 14

CDR3aa: CASSEAGPYFNTEAFF
abundance: many
v_gene: TRBV5-1
len: 16

CDR3aa: CSARTRGSGSLGEQFF
abundance: many
v_gene: TRBV20-1
len: 16

CDR3aa: CASSQGPHQETQYF
abundance: many
v_gene: TRBV3-1
len: 14

CDR3aa: CASNMDRQETQYF
abundance: many
v_gene: TRBV28
len: 13

CDR3aa: CAIRGTSQETQYF
abundance: many
v_gene: TRBV10-3
len: 13

CDR3aa: CASSPRGRGTGELFF
abundance: many
v_gene: TRBV4-1
len: 15

CDR3aa: CASSLGASMNTGELFF
abundance: many
v_gene: TRBV5-1
len: 16

CDR3aa: CASSLAFGGTSLYNEQFF
abundance: many
v_gene: TRBV7-6
len: 18

CDR3aa: CASSLAVSAASSYNEQFF
abundance: many
v_gene: TRBV5-4
len: 18

CDR3aa: CASTTTGFGSYNEQFF
abundance: many
v_gene: TRBV27
len: 16

CDR3aa: CASSLHFNEQFF
abundance: NA
v_gene: TRBV7-9
len: 12

CDR3aa: CASGSPPYEQYF
abundance: many
v_gene: TRBV6-5
len: 12

CDR3aa: CASSLLQGTDTQYF
abundance: many
v_gene: TRBV5-1
len: 14

CDR3aa: CSAREGGTDTQYF
abundance: few
v_gene: TRBV20-1
len: 13

CDR3aa: CASSLDWTEVSQYF
abundance: many
v_gene: TRBV11-2
len: 14

CDR3aa: CASGSPSDTQYF
abundance: many
v_gene: TRBV12-5
len: 12

CDR3aa: CATPRDRGTLEQFF
abundance: many
v_gene: TRBV7-2
len: 14

CDR3aa: CSASIKRYTDTQYF
abundance: many
v_gene: TRBV20-1
len: 14

CDR3aa: CASSPQINTEAFF
abundance: many
v_gene: TRBV19
len: 13

CDR3aa: CASSTSGFSYNEQFF
abundance: few
v_gene: TRBV6-6
len: 15

CDR3aa: CATSSPGLAGEYTQYF
abundance: many
v_gene: TRBV24-1
len: 16

CDR3aa: CASSLSDRSSGNTIYF
abundance: many
v_gene: TRBV5-5
len: 16

CDR3aa: CAGLISFSYNEQFF
abundance: NA
v_gene: TRBV30
len: 14

CDR3aa: CASSLETVYGYTF
abundance: many
v_gene: TRBV28
len: 13

CDR3aa: CASSPRPIEGLGDAENTEAFF
abundance: many
v_gene: TRBV12-3/TRBV12-4
len: 21

CDR3aa: CASSSTYNEQFF
abundance: many
v_gene: TRBV7-3
len: 12

CDR3aa: CASREITGGPSTDTQYF
abundance: many
v_gene: TRBV5-6
len: 17

CDR3aa: CASSDGETQYF
abundance: many
v_gene: TRBV25-1
len: 11

CDR3aa: CSVEGLAGAPDTQYF
abundance: many
v_gene: TRBV29-1
len: 15

CDR3aa: CASSNYRDSYKQFF
abundance: few
v_gene: TRBV19
len: 14

CDR3aa: CASRDRGVDNEQFF
abundance: many
v_gene: TRBV11-3
len: 14

CDR3aa: CASSLLGLAAPTDTQYF
abundance: many
v_gene: TRBV7-8
len: 17

CDR3aa: CASSTTDYNEQFF
abundance: many
v_gene: TRBV2
len: 13

CDR3aa: CAISESGELAKNIQYF
abundance: few
v_gene: TRBV10-3
len: 16

CDR3aa: CASSHLADQETQYF
abundance: NA
v_gene: TRBV5-4
len: 14

CDR3aa: CASSDPTSGADTQYF
abundance: NA
v_gene: TRBV2
len: 15

CDR3aa: CASSIVPSDTQYF
abundance: few
v_gene: TRBV19
len: 13

CDR3aa: CSAGPAGGNTEAFF
abundance: many
v_gene: TRBV29-1
len: 14

CDR3aa: CASSVEPRDLAVYEQYF
abundance: many
v_gene: TRBV9
len: 17

CDR3aa: CASTGQGGDEKLFF
abundance: NA
v_gene: TRBV2
len: 14

CDR3aa: CASSLKAGGPVGTDTQYF
abundance: many
v_gene: TRBV7-3
len: 18

CDR3aa: CASSPRTEPPQHF
abundance: few
v_gene: TRBV18
len: 13

CDR3aa: CASRTEYNEQFF
abundance: many
v_gene: TRBV10-2
len: 12

CDR3aa: CASSQGGLGELFF
abundance: many
v_gene: TRBV4-2
len: 13

CDR3aa: CASRGPVPSEQYF
abundance: many
v_gene: TRBV12-3/TRBV12-4
len: 13

CDR3aa: CASSLGVSGANVLTF
abundance: many
v_gene: TRBV5-1
len: 15

CDR3aa: CASSLALLAGVSGSYNEQFF
abundance: many
v_gene: TRBV12-3/TRBV12-4
len: 20

CDR3aa: CASSNPLAKGMRGTDTQYF
abundance: many
v_gene: TRBV7-9
len: 19

CDR3aa: CSAPDRATSTDTQYF
abundance: few
v_gene: TRBV20-1
len: 15